The 21 T cell receptor beta chains given below trace back to one sample, sequenced in a study of cytomegalovirus exposure and HLA in healthy donors. With 60 Vbeta and 13 Jbeta primers, the PCR was carried out. Here immunoSEQ multiplex PCR was the method, and the copy in TCRdb shows in-frame clones only, minus some. There are some 76,000 clones in the sample; more than 55% occur only once, and 4.9% lies in the top ten. Sequencing was carried out using PBMCs. Receptors were obtained from a man in his 60s in good health and CMV-seropositive.

The chain recombines TRBV19 with TRBJ2-3, with 8 bases that match TRBD2. This CDR3 region has 14 residues. Germline V lookup: CDR1 LNHDA, CDR2 SQIVND (reference sequence). Losses at the gene ends were 7 bases for V and 1 base for J; bases not matched to a gene: 4. In nucleotides, the CDR3 is TGTGCCAGTAATCCTAGCGGGCGCACAGATACGCAGTATTTT. Protein: CASNPSGRTDTQYF.

This chain links TRBV4-1 with TRBJ1-5, with a possible D match to TRBD1 (6 bases). V was cut by 0 bases and J by 0 bases, with 12 bases left in between. This CDR3 has 17 residues. Germline loops: CDR1 MGHRA, CDR2 YSYEKL. The CDR3 reads CASSQDPGEYSNQPQHF. In DNA, the CDR3 is TGCGCCAGCAGCCAAGATCCAGGGGAGTATAGCAATCAGCCCCAGCATTTT.

This clone has just a few counts. The chain carries TRBV6-5 and TRBJ1-3, with D tentatively TRBD1 (5 bases). The germline gives CDR1 MNHEY, CDR2 SVGAGI. Trimming pared 6 bases from V and 3 bases from J, leaving 12 bases between. The CDR3 spans 14 residues. CDR3 region: CASSTGLIGNTIYF. The CDR3 DNA reads TGTGCCAGCAGCACGGGACTTATTGGAAACACCATATATTTT.

This rearrangement joins TRBV27 to TRBJ2-3; 8 nucleotides match TRBD2. Trimming removed 4 bases from V and 5 bases from J; junction bases left unmatched: 11. There are 16 residues in the CDR3. From germline, CDR1 is MNHEY and CDR2 SMNVEV (reference sequence). CDR3: CASSSPLAEGEDTQYF. The CDR3 DNA sequence: TGTGCCAGCAGTTCCCCACTAGCGGAAGGGGAAGATACGCAGTATTTT.

The sample holds a few counts of this clone. The junction does not match germline at one end; this may be a read error. The chain has TRBV7-9 and TRBJ2-5; 7 bases match TRBD2. Gene TRBJ2-7 matches the end of the DNA better, so the J call may be wrong. CDR3 length: 12 amino acids. Germline CDR1 and CDR2: SEHNR and FQNEAQ (reference sequence). CDR3 DNA: TGTTCCAGCAGCGGGGCGCACTACGAGCAGTACTTC. Protein sequence: CSSSGAHYEQYF.

In DNA, the CDR3 is TGTGCCAGCAGCCGGGTGACTAGCGGGAGCCCGATCGAGCAGTACTTC. Translating it yields CASSRVTSGSPIEQYF. The rearrangement links TRBV27 to TRBJ2-5, with 12 bases lining up with TRBD2. The better agreement between TRBJ2-7 and the DNA end casts doubt on the J call. Germline assignment: CDR1 MNHEY and CDR2 SMNVEV (reference sequence). The CDR3 has 16 amino acids.

This clone was observed a handful of times. CDR3 amino acids: CASSLRLYNSPLHF. CDR3 sequence (DNA): TGTGCCAGCAGCTTGCGTTTATATAATTCACCCCTCCACTTT. The genes are TRBV7-2 and TRBJ1-6; D ambiguous. Germline V lookup: CDR1 SGHTA, CDR2 FQGNSA. V was pared by 3 bases and J by 4 bases, with 7 bases between. The CDR3 sequence is 14 residues long.

The chain carries TRBV7-9 and TRBJ1-6, with 8 bases identical to TRBD1. The germline gives CDR1 SEHNR, CDR2 FQNEAQ (reference sequence). The CDR3 extends over 17 amino acids. V shed 0 bases and J 3 bases; nucleotides not matched to a gene: 4. This CDR3 is CASSLAQGAGYNSPLHF. The CDR3 nucleotides are TGTGCCAGCAGCTTAGCGCAGGGGGCAGGCTATAATTCACCCCTCCACTTT.

This clone was seen only a few times. The V and J genes are TRBV21-1 and TRBJ2-7; the table's D call, TRBD1, was not checked against the DNA. TRBV21-1 corresponds to a pseudogene. The CDR3 is 15 residues long. CDR3 bases: TGTGCCAGCAGCATAACGGGACAGGGGGTATACGAGCAGTACTTC. This sequence encodes CASSITGQGVYEQYF.

The genes are TRBV7-9 and TRBJ1-4; D might be TRBD1 (5 bases). The CDR3 length is 19 residues. Germline CDR1 and CDR2: SEHNR and FQNEAQ (reference sequence). V shed 1 base and J shed 6 bases, with 24 bases lying between them. The CDR3 reads CASSLGRLRGGAQDEKLFF. The CDR3 nucleotides read TGTGCCAGCAGCTTAGGGAGATTGAGAGGAGGGGCGCAAGATGAAAAACTGTTTTTT.

The chain's CDR3 is CASSQESGRGETQYF. The CDR3, as DNA: TGCGCCAGCAGCCAAGAATCAGGCAGGGGTGAGACCCAGTACTTC. The rearrangement uses TRBV4-1 and TRBJ2-5; a possible D gene is TRBD1 (6 bases). Deletions cut 0 bases from V and 5 bases from J, with 13 bases between. The germline V gene has CDR1 MGHRA and CDR2 YSYEKL. The CDR3 spans 15 residues.

This sequence joins TRBV7-9 and TRBJ1-2, with D possibly being TRBD1 (5 bases). Germline CDR1 reads SEHNR; CDR2 reads FQNEAQ (reference sequence). Trimming stripped 4 bases from V and 3 bases from J, with 15 bases between. The CDR3 is made up of 15 amino acids. The CDR3 sequence: CASSSTTEFDYGYTF. The CDR3 nucleotides are TGTGCCAGCAGCTCCACGACAGAATTCGACTATGGCTACACCTTC.

This clone has more than one count but fewer than ten. This chain joins TRBV6-5 and TRBJ2-1; TRBD2 is a possible D gene (6 bases). The CDR3 spans 16 residues. Trimming stripped 1 base from V and 0 bases from J, with 10 bases between. Germline V lookup: CDR1 MNHEY, CDR2 SVGAGI. Here the CDR3 reads CASSYYAGSSYNEQFF. CDR3 nucleotides: TGTGCCAGCAGTTACTATGCGGGGAGCTCCTACAATGAGCAGTTCTTC.

This clone was seen only once. This chain connects TRBV15 to TRBJ2-7; possibly TRBD2 for D (5 bases). Germline loops: CDR1 LNHNV, CDR2 YYDKDF (reference sequence). V lost 5 bases and J 4 bases, leaving 18 bases between the germline ends. The length of the CDR3 is 15 residues. The CDR3 sequence is CATSGARGSAYEQYF. The CDR3 DNA reads as TGTGCCACCAGCGGAGCTAGAGGGTCTGCTTACGAGCAGTACTTC. Full variable domain (remainder filled in from reference TRBV15 and TRBJ2-7): DAMVIQNPRYQVTQFGKPVTLSCSQTLNHNVMYWYQQKSSQAPKLLFHYYDKDFNNEADTPDNFQSRRPNTSFCFLDIRSPGLGDTAMYLCATSGARGSAYEQYFGPGTRLTVT.

The rearrangement joins TRBV9 to TRBJ2-2, with 7 bases fitting TRBD2. The CDR3 totals 15 residues. The trim removed 1 base at V and 5 bases at J, leaving 5 bases unmatched. Germline V gives CDR1 SGDLS, CDR2 YYNGEE. The CDR3: CASSVSGTGTGELFF. As DNA, the CDR3 is TGTGCCAGCAGCGTAAGCGGGACGGGGACCGGGGAGCTGTTTTTT.

This chain uses TRBV27 with TRBJ2-5; 12 bases are shared with TRBD2. Judging by the DNA end, TRBJ2-7 fits better; the J call may be wrong. The V gene's germline CDR1 is MNHEY and CDR2 SMNVEV (reference sequence). The CDR3 consists of 14 residues. This CDR3 reads CASSGLAGYYEQYF. CDR3 coding DNA: TGTGCCAGCAGCGGACTAGCGGGGTACTACGAGCAGTACTTC.

The chain carries TRBV29-1 and TRBJ2-1; the match to TRBD2 covers 13 bases. The CDR3 has 17 amino acids. The V and J ends lost 6 bases and 0 bases, in that order; junction bases with no gene match: 8. Germline values: CDR1 SQVTM, CDR2 ANQGSEA. In nucleotides, the CDR3 is TGCAGCGTCCCGACTAGCGGGGGGTTTAACTCCTACAATGAGCAGTTCTTC. Translated, it gives CSVPTSGGFNSYNEQFF.

This chain joins TRBV11-2 and TRBJ1-2, with D possibly TRBD1 on 5 matching bases. Germline values: CDR1 SGHAT, CDR2 FQNNGV. The ends were cut back, 6 bases at V and 4 bases at J, with 15 bases in the middle. This CDR3 has 14 amino acids. CDR3 sequence: CASRTQGSPYGYTF. The CDR3 DNA sequence: TGTGCCAGCAGGACCCAGGGTTCACCCTATGGCTACACCTTC.

This chain links TRBV7-2 with TRBJ1-1; 7 positions agree with TRBD1. The V gene end was trimmed by 5 bases and the J gene end by 4 bases; junction bases not matched to a gene: 4. This CDR3 is 13 amino acids long. The germline V gene has CDR1 SGHTA and CDR2 FQGNSA. This CDR3 is CASSITGATEAFF. CDR3 bases: TGTGCCAGCAGCATTACAGGGGCCACTGAAGCTTTCTTT.

This clone showed up just a few times. The genes are TRBV6-1 and TRBJ1-5; a possible D gene is TRBD1 (6 bases). The CDR3 consists of 13 residues. The germline V gene encodes CDR1 MNHNS and CDR2 SASEGT. V lost 6 bases, J lost 2 bases, and 8 bases lay in between. The CDR3 DNA follows: TGTGCCAGCAGGGGGGCGGGCAATCAGCCCCAGCATTTT. Encoded protein: CASRGAGNQPQHF.

The chain links TRBV4-1 to TRBJ1-1; 7 bases match TRBD1. This CDR3 comprises 14 residues. The V gene's germline CDR1 is MGHRA and CDR2 YSYEKL. With 1 base clipped from V and 8 bases from J, the junction kept 7 bases outside the gene matches. The CDR3 is CASSQVEGGDEAFF. In DNA form, the CDR3 reads TGCGCCAGCAGCCAAGTAGAAGGGGGCGACGAAGCTTTCTTT.